This TCR beta chain is drawn from a study of vaccination effects on CD4 cells after COVID-19. On the study more broadly: Vaccine administered to participants consisted of two doses of either BNT162b2 or mRNA-1273. At 16 days and one week before vaccination, two convalescent patients gave samples. Study observations and caveats: Marked contraction was observed in infection-induced and vaccine-induced clones late after vaccination. New vaccine-induced clones were the main type among post-vaccine spike-reactive clones in convalescents.

In this sample, this clone turned up once. Its matching antigen is unknown. The method was immunoSEQ multiplex PCR; TCRdb's version includes in-frame clones alone and lacks a portion of them. The table records approximately 30,000 clones, approximately 70% of them present only once. From germline, CDR1 is SGHRS and CDR2 YFSETQ. CDR3 size: 16 residues. Unmatched junction bases numbered 12, after V lost 4 bases and J lost 4 bases. ViraFEST assay sequencing came after antigen-specific CD4+ T cells were expanded with viral peptide pools. CD4+ T cells were isolated after less than 13 days of culture. According to PCR results, the person was infected with SARS-CoV-2 between March and December 2020.

This receptor was identified in a human donor who had a prior SARS-CoV-2 infection. The chain has TRBV5-1 and TRBJ2-3; 7 nucleotides match TRBD1. Sequenced material: CD4+ T cells from PBMCs cultured with a peptide pool, taken before COVID-19 vaccination. DNA of the CDR3: TGCGCCAGCAGCATCCAACTTACAGGGGACGCAGATACGCAGTATTTT. Its protein is CASSIQLTGDADTQYF.